This record concerns one T cell receptor beta chain sequence. Its antigen is not identified. Whereas donors were nominally healthy upon sampling, unrecorded immune exposures were probable. In the PCR, 60 Vbeta and 13 Jbeta primers were used. Clones were sequenced by immunoSEQ multiplex PCR, and TCRdb holds only the in-frame ones, with some missing. The data show roughly 100,000 clones, roughly 82% seen once. Trimming at V came to 4 bases and at J to 3 bases, leaving 9 bases not matched to a gene. Germline V gives CDR1 SGHKS, CDR2 YYEKEE (reference sequence). This CDR3 has 15 amino acids. These data originate in a study of cytomegalovirus exposure and HLA in healthy donors. Study information: One earlier analysis, a look at 150 million to 200 million T cells, found about 100 million unique TCR beta sequences.

The study's findings and limits: About 87% or about 30% of the time was how often most TCR beta V segments were productive, according to an earlier analysis.

The sample was PBMCs. The V gene is TRBV5-5, the J gene TRBJ2-7; 8 nucleotides agree with TRBD2. The sequence derives from a man aged 25-45 years in good health and CMV-seropositive. CDR3: CASSTGAGDYYEQYF. The CDR3 DNA follows: TGTGCCAGCAGCACGGGAGCGGGAGACTACTACGAGCAGTACTTC.